This TCR beta chain was recovered during a study of T cells in localized non-small cell lung cancer. TCRdb's table, derived via immunoSEQ multiplex PCR, lists solely in-frame clones and lacks some. The sample includes 23,000 or so clones, about 91% of them seen just once. The germline CDR1 and CDR2 sequences are MNHEY and SVGAGI. CDR3 length: 14 amino acids. V gave up 6 bases and J gave up 0 bases, with 9 bases separating them. This clone was counted a single time. Its antigen is not known. Study-wide findings and caveats: Higher blood T cell density tracked longer overall survival. Peak T cell clonality was found in uninvolved adjacent lung, exceeding tumor. Within adjacent lung there appeared a median roughly 60 of the top 100 tumor clones. One tumor region alone was sequenced, and heterogeneity therefore remains possible.

The chain uses TRBV6-5 and TRBJ1-3; D is unclear. This clonotype was sampled from a woman aged 40-75 years with stage III lung adenocarcinoma. The input for sequencing was peripheral blood mononuclear cells, taken before any cancer treatment. CDR3 sequence (DNA): TGTGCCAGCAGGGAAAGCTACTCTGGAAACACCATATATTTT. This codes for CASRESYSGNTIYF.